The T cell receptor (beta chain) described here comes from a study of blood T cells in healthy people across ages. The authors ran a second PCR of roughly 6 to 12 cycles using a sample-barcoded 5' primer and a J-beta primer mix. TCRdb re-called the 5' RACE reads through MiXCR, storing one row per CDR3 protein. The sample contains 1 million or so distinct CDR3 sequences, approximately 25% of which appear only once. V lost 7 bases to trimming and J lost 10 bases, with 13 bases between them. This CDR3 is built from 11 residues. Germline V gene lookup returns CDR1 MGHDK and CDR2 SYGVNS. This sample was shared with a second study, whose subject was T cells of mothers and their children.

The specimen was blood. This TCR came from a girl aged 2 to 9 in good health. The chain joins TRBV25-1 to TRBJ1-1; D perhaps matches TRBD1 (5 bases). CDR3 DNA sequence: TGTGCCAGCAACGCAGGGCCGCGAGCTTTCTTT. Translated: CASNAGPRAFF.